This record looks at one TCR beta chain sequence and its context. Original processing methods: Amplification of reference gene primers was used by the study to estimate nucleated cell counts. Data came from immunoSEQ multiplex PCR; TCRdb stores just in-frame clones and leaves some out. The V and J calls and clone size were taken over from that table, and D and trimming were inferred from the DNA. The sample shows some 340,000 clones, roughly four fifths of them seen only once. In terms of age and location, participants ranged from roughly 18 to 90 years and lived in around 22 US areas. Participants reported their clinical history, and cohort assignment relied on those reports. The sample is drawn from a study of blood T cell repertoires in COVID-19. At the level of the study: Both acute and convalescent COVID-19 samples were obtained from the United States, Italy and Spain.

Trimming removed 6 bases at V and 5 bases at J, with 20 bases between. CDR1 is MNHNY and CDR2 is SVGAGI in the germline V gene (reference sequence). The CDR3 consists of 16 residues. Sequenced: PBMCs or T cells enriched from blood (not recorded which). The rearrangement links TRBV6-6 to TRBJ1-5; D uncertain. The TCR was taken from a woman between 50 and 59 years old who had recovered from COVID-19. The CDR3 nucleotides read TGTGCCAGCAGGGATCCCGGGATATTTTTCGATCAGCCCCAGCATTTT. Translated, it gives CASRDPGIFFDQPQHF.